A selection of T cell receptor beta chains follows, all from one sample in a study of cytomegalovirus exposure and HLA in healthy donors. Some clones are missing from TCRdb's copy, which holds only in-frame ones; the method was immunoSEQ multiplex PCR. The sample records about 170,000 clones, roughly 84% being singletons. Material for sequencing was PBMCs. All receptors derive from a boy aged 2 to 10 in good health and CMV-seronegative. CDR3s include the opening cysteine and the closing phenylalanine or tryptophan. The D gene is left open where the match is weak. Expanded clones get a size class; other rows say once, few or many, or leave the size out.

>TRBJ1-6|few|TRBV15|-
CATSRDPAGQNSPLHF
TGTGCCACCAGCAGAGATCCGGCAGGGCAGAATTCACCCCTCCACTTT
>TRBJ1-1|-|TRBV25-1|TRBD1
CASRGTGGEAFF
TGTGCCAGCAGAGGGACAGGGGGCGAAGCTTTCTTT
>TRBJ2-2|once|TRBV18|TRBD2
CASSRGLAGDSTGELFF
TGTGCCAGCTCACGGGGACTAGCGGGAGACTCCACCGGGGAGCTGTTTTTT
>TRBJ2-1|-|TRBV30|-
CAWSPGTSNEQFF
TGTGCCTGGAGTCCTGGGACTTCCAATGAGCAGTTCTTC
>TRBJ1-1|-|TRBV6-5|-
CASGWRDTEAFF
TGTGCCAGCGGGTGGAGGGACACTGAAGCTTTCTTT
>TRBJ1-4|few|TRBV2|-
CASSNPGTPGDEKLFF
TGTGCCAGCAGTAACCCCGGGACTCCGGGGGATGAAAAACTGTTTTTT
>TRBJ2-2|-|TRBV7-9|-
CASSFEGQGTRSIGELFF
TGTGCCAGCAGCTTTGAGGGGCAAGGGACTCGTTCAATCGGGGAGCTGTTTTTT
>TRBJ2-5|-|TRBV5-4|TRBD1
CASRSWTGKYQETQYF
TGTGCCAGCAGAAGTTGGACAGGAAAGTACCAAGAGACCCAGTACTTC
>TRBJ2-1|-|TRBV30|TRBD1
CAWRTGPNEQFF
TGTGCCTGGAGGACAGGGCCAAATGAGCAGTTCTTC
>TRBJ2-2|-|TRBV2|TRBD1
CASSESGQGLLTGELFF
TGTGCCAGCAGTGAATCCGGACAGGGATTGCTTACCGGGGAGCTGTTTTTT
>TRBJ2-3|-|TRBV7-8|-
CASSLVPLGGVADTQYF
TGTGCCAGCAGCTTAGTCCCCTTAGGAGGGGTAGCAGATACGCAGTATTTT
>TRBJ2-2|-|TRBV7-6|-
CASSHKRSGGELFF
TGTGCCAGCAGCCATAAACGGTCTGGCGGGGAGCTGTTTTTT
>TRBJ2-2|-|TRBV6-1|-
CASSEQFSNTGELFF
TGTGCCAGCAGTGAACAGTTCTCGAACACCGGGGAGCTGTTTTTT
>TRBJ2-1|-|TRBV9|TRBD2
CASSTGLAVSYNEQFF
TGTGCCAGCAGCACCGGACTAGCGGTCTCCTACAATGAGCAGTTCTTC
>TRBJ2-1|-|TRBV7-2|TRBD2
CASSLTSGNPYDEQFF
TGTGCCAGCAGCTTAACTAGCGGGAACCCCTACGATGAGCAGTTCTTC
>TRBJ1-1|-|TRBV29-1|-
CSVLRQVNTEAFF
TGCAGCGTTTTACGACAGGTGAACACTGAAGCTTTCTTT
>TRBJ2-3|-|TRBV18|TRBD2
CASSPLSGGATDTQYF
TGTGCCAGCTCACCACTTAGCGGGGGGGCCACAGATACGCAGTATTTT
>TRBJ1-2|-|TRBV2|TRBD1
CASVGGQFYGYTF
TGTGCCAGCGTAGGGGGCCAATTTTATGGCTACACCTTC
>TRBJ1-4|-|TRBV30|TRBD1
CAWSVLRGLDEKLFF
TGTGCCTGGAGTGTCCTCAGGGGGTTAGATGAAAAACTGTTTTTT
>TRBJ2-5|-|TRBV2|TRBD2
CASREGEETQYF
TGTGCCAGCCGGGAGGGGGAAGAGACCCAGTACTTC
>TRBJ2-7|-|TRBV7-2|-
CASSPGTPPYEQYF
TGTGCCAGCAGCCCCGGGACACCTCCCTACGAGCAGTACTTC
>TRBJ1-2|-|TRBV6-5|-
CASSYSGQTEGYTF
TGTGCCAGCAGTTACTCGGGGCAGACAGAGGGCTACACCTTC
>TRBJ1-2|-|TRBV6-1|-
CASSEAWGPDYGYTF
TGTGCCAGCAGTGAAGCATGGGGGCCGGACTATGGCTACACCTTC
>TRBJ2-7|-|TRBV6-1|-
CASSVKGGELQNF
TGTGCCAGCAGTGTCAAAGGAGGGGAGTTACAAAACTTC
>TRBJ2-1|-|TRBV6-5|TRBD2
CASRGTSGSYNEQFF
TGTGCCAGCAGAGGAACTAGCGGGAGCTACAATGAGCAGTTCTTC
>TRBJ2-4|-|TRBV6-1|-
CASTPNLPNIQYF
TGTGCCAGCACCCCAAACCTACCAAACATTCAGTACTTC
>TRBJ2-7|-|TRBV21-1|-
CASSKVPGVYEQYF
TGTGCCAGCAGCAAAGTACCGGGAGTCTACGAGCAGTACTTC
>TRBJ2-1|-|TRBV2|TRBD1
CASSGQGNSYNERFF
TGTGCCAGCAGTGGACAGGGGAACTCCTACAATGAGCGGTTCTTC
>TRBJ2-7|-|TRBV29-1|-
CSVEGTASYEQYF
TGCAGCGTTGAAGGGACAGCTTCCTACGAGCAGTACTTC
>TRBJ2-1|-|TRBV27|TRBD2
CASSFPSAGGYNEQFF
TGTGCCAGCAGTTTCCCCTCGGCGGGAGGGTACAATGAGCAGTTCTTC
>TRBJ1-2|-|TRBV19|-
CASSIDWEGLGYTF
TGTGCCAGTAGTATAGATTGGGAGGGCCTCGGCTACACCTTC
>TRBJ1-5|-|TRBV28|TRBD1
CASSAGTGRNQPQHF
TGTGCCAGCAGCGCCGGGACAGGCCGAAATCAGCCCCAGCATTTT
>TRBJ2-1|once|TRBV2|TRBD2
CASGSGRIYNEQFF
TGTGCCAGCGGGAGCGGGAGAATCTACAATGAGCAGTTCTTC
>TRBJ2-3|-|TRBV7-2|TRBD2
CASSFGRGGADTQYF
TGTGCCAGCAGCTTCGGCCGGGGGGGCGCAGATACGCAGTATTTT
>TRBJ1-4|-|TRBV15|-
CATSREFMGSNEKLFF
TGTGCCACCAGCAGAGAGTTCATGGGGAGTAATGAAAAACTGTTTTTT
>TRBJ2-1|-|TRBV7-2|-
CASSLPVHSEQFF
TGTGCCAGCAGCTTACCCGTGCATAGTGAGCAGTTCTTC
>TRBJ2-3|-|TRBV29-1|-
CSVELRDTQYF
TGCAGCGTTGAATTACGGGATACGCAGTATTTT
>TRBJ1-6|-|TRBV7-8|-
CASSSVTTSSYNSPLHF
TGTGCCAGCAGCTCAGTTACAACAAGCTCCTATAATTCACCCCTCCACTTT
>TRBJ2-7|once|TRBV21-1|-
CASSSQGAGEQYF
TGTGCCAGCAGCAGTCAGGGGGCAGGCGAGCAGTACTTC
>TRBJ2-3|-|TRBV7-2|TRBD2
CASSWSGSWTDTQYF
TGTGCCAGCAGCTGGAGCGGGAGTTGGACAGATACGCAGTATTTT
>TRBJ2-3|-|TRBV7-9|TRBD1
CANSTWTGERTDTQYF
TGTGCCAACAGCACCTGGACAGGGGAGAGAACAGATACGCAGTATTTT
>TRBJ1-2|-|TRBV18|TRBD1
CASSPGTGANYGYTF
TGTGCCAGCTCACCAGGGACAGGAGCTAACTATGGCTACACCTTC
>TRBJ1-5|-|TRBV7-8|-
CASSLSSNSNQPQHF
TGTGCCAGCAGCTTAAGTTCTAATAGCAATCAGCCCCAGCATTTT
>TRBJ1-1|once|TRBV30|TRBD1
CAWSTGVRTEAFF
TGTGCCTGGAGTACAGGGGTGAGGACTGAAGCTTTCTTT
>TRBJ1-5|-|TRBV19|-
CASSIRGWQGSQPQHF
TGTGCCAGTAGTATTAGGGGGTGGCAGGGGAGCCAGCCCCAGCATTTT
>TRBJ2-5|-|TRBV29-1|-
CSVEKAGLQETQYF
TGCAGCGTTGAAAAGGCGGGCTTGCAAGAGACCCAGTACTTC
>TRBJ1-2|-|TRBV6-6|TRBD1
CASSLRPGTGTYGYTF
TGTGCCAGCAGTCTCCGTCCCGGGACAGGGACTTATGGCTACACCTTC
>TRBJ1-2|-|TRBV10-2|TRBD1
CASRGTGQGDPTNYGYTF
TGCGCCAGCAGGGGTACGGGACAGGGTGATCCTACTAACTATGGCTACACCTTC